What follows are 7 T cell receptor beta chains derived from one specimen sequenced in a study of blood T cells in healthy people across ages. Next came a second PCR, run for about 6 to 11 cycles, which used a sample-barcoded 5' primer along with a J-beta primer mix. TCRdb itself ran the 5' RACE reads through MiXCR, one entry per CDR3 protein. Among 700,000 to 1,000,000 distinct CDR3 sequences listed, 40% to 50% were seen once. What was sequenced was blood. These receptors were collected from a man aged 60 to 69 in good health.

CDR3 loop: CASSLKGALHHTQYF. In nucleotides, the CDR3 is TGTGCCAGCAGCTTAAAGGGGGCCCTACACCATACGCAGTATTTT. The chain uses TRBV7-2 and TRBJ2-3, with 7 bases aligning to TRBD1. The CDR3 spans 15 residues. V was pared by 2 bases and J by 7 bases, with 9 bases of the junction left unmatched. The germline V gene has CDR1 SGHTA and CDR2 FQGNSA.

This clonotype was seen more than once but under ten times. The rearrangement uses TRBV30 and TRBJ2-1; D might be TRBD2 (5 bases). Trimming left V 5 bases short and J 6 bases short, with 11 bases between. CDR1 is GTSNPN and CDR2 is SVGIG in the germline V gene (reference sequence). This CDR3 is built from 12 residues. The CDR3 loop reads CAWDGESNEQFF. The DNA for the CDR3 is TGTGCCTGGGACGGGGAGAGCAATGAGCAGTTCTTC.

The chain recombines TRBV5-6 with TRBJ2-1, with no clear D. This CDR3 is built from 12 residues. V lost 2 bases, J lost 8 bases, and 8 bases lay in between. Germline-derived CDR1 and CDR2 are SGHDT and YYEEEE. The chain's CDR3 is CASSFNFDEQFF. The CDR3 region has the DNA TGTGCCAGCAGCTTCAATTTCGATGAGCAGTTCTTC.

The V and J genes are TRBV7-2 and TRBJ1-5; D is possibly TRBD1 (5 bases). Germline CDR1 reads SGHTA; CDR2 reads FQGNSA. V dropped 5 bases and J dropped 9 bases, with 14 bases sitting between them. The CDR3 spans 13 residues. CDR3 in DNA: TGTGCCAGCAGCATAACAGGAGCACGGCCCCAGCATTTT. Protein sequence: CASSITGARPQHF.

This sequence joins TRBV12-3 or TRBV12-4 and TRBJ2-7, with D unresolved. Trimming took off 6 bases at V and 7 bases at J, with 22 bases between the two ends. There are 15 residues in the CDR3. DNA of the CDR3: TGTGCCAGCAGCCCGCGTTGGGGTGAGCACAATGAGCAGTACTTC. Its protein product is CASSPRWGEHNEQYF.

This chain links TRBV16 with TRBJ1-5, with D uncertain. Deletions cut 0 bases from V and 0 bases from J, with 12 bases between. This CDR3 contains 17 residues. Per germline, CDR1 KGHSY and CDR2 FQNENV. The CDR3 nucleotides are TGTGCCAGCAGCCAATCCGGGCTACCTATTAGCAATCAGCCCCAGCATTTT. Protein: CASSQSGLPISNQPQHF. Using reference TRBV16 and TRBJ1-5 for the parts outside the CDR3, the full variable domain is GEEVAQTPKHLVRGEGQKAKLYCAPIKGHSYVFWYQQVLKNEFKFLISFQNENVFDETGMPKERFSAKCLPNSPCSLEIQATKLEDSAVYFCASSQSGLPISNQPQHFGDGTRLSIL.

The V call is TRBV18, the J call TRBJ2-1; perhaps D is TRBD1 or TRBD2 (5 bases each). Germline CDR1 KGHSH, CDR2 LQKENI. The ends were cut back, 2 bases at V and 5 bases at J, with 13 bases in the middle. CDR3 length equals 15 residues. The CDR3 loop is CASSPGGLPHNEQFF. The CDR3 DNA follows: TGTGCCAGCTCACCAGGGGGATTACCACACAATGAGCAGTTCTTC.